This TCR beta chain was captured in a study of blood T cell repertoires in COVID-19. Sequencing used immunoSEQ multiplex PCR; TCRdb keeps in-frame clones, though not all of them. The sample contains approximately 240,000 clones, around 82% of which appear only once. V gave up 0 bases and J gave up 1 base, with 13 bases separating them. The CDR3 length is 16 residues. The germline V gene encodes CDR1 LGHNA and CDR2 YNFKEQ. The gene calls are TRBV4-2 and TRBJ2-7; D uncertain. The clonotype originates from a woman over 75 with active or convalescent COVID-19. Sequencing input: peripheral blood. CDR3 residues: CASSQEAWAGSYEQYF. CDR3 sequence (DNA): TGTGCCAGCAGCCAAGAGGCCTGGGCAGGATCCTACGAGCAGTACTTC.